Listed below are T cell receptor beta chains from one sample, sequenced in a study of T cells in Graves' hyperthyroidism and ophthalmopathy. One entry per CDR3 protein results from TCRdb running MiXCR on the multiplex PCR reads. The sample yields about 640,000 distinct CDR3 sequences, about 20% seen once. The sample comprised blood. These receptors were obtained from a man aged 25-40 years with Graves' ophthalmopathy. Both conserved end residues are part of each CDR3. Fields, in order: D gene, V gene, clone size, J gene, CDR3 DNA, CDR3 protein. The D gene is left open where the match is weak. Clone size is shown for a subset of rows, as once, few, many or a class of expanded clone.

D: TRBD2; V: TRBV27; size: -; J: TRBJ2-1; DNA: TGTGCCAGTCGGCGGGGGGGGGCCTACAATGAGCAGTTCTTC; CDR3: CASRRGGAYNEQFF
D: -; V: TRBV20-1; size: -; J: TRBJ2-1; DNA: TGCAGTGCTTCTAACCCGAGTGAACTAAATGAGCAGTTCTTC; CDR3: CSASNPSELNEQFF
D: TRBD2; V: TRBV28; size: many; J: TRBJ2-7; DNA: TGTGCCAGCAGCTGGACTAGCGGCTACGAGCAGTACTTC; CDR3: CASSWTSGYEQYF
D: -; V: TRBV19; size: -; J: TRBJ2-3; DNA: TGTGCCAGTAGTATAGACGGTTTCGGCACAGATACGCAGTATTTT; CDR3: CASSIDGFGTDTQYF
D: TRBD2; V: TRBV30; size: -; J: TRBJ2-7; DNA: TGTGCCTGGACCGCCGGGGGGGGGGAGCAGTACTTC; CDR3: CAWTAGGGEQYF
D: -; V: TRBV27; size: many; J: TRBJ2-5; DNA: TGTGCCAGCAGTTTAAACGGGTACCAAGAGACCCAGTACTTC; CDR3: CASSLNGYQETQYF
D: TRBD1; V: TRBV4-2; size: -; J: TRBJ2-7; DNA: TGTGCCAGCAGCCAAGATCGGACAGGGAGCTGGGACGAGCAGTACTTC; CDR3: CASSQDRTGSWDEQYF
D: TRBD1; V: TRBV28; size: few; J: TRBJ1-2; DNA: TGTGCCAGCAGTCCGACAGGGGAATATGGCTACACCTTC; CDR3: CASSPTGEYGYTF
D: TRBD2; V: TRBV28; size: few; J: TRBJ2-5; DNA: TGTGCCAGCAGTTTCGCGGGGGAAGGGGAGACCCAGTACTTC; CDR3: CASSFAGEGETQYF
D: -; V: TRBV28; size: many; J: TRBJ2-7; DNA: TGTGCCAGCGGCAGGGGCGGGGAGAATTACGAGCAGTACTTC; CDR3: CASGRGGENYEQYF
D: TRBD2; V: TRBV5-1; size: -; J: TRBJ2-7; DNA: TGCGCCAGCAGACCGAGCGGGAGGGCGTCCTACGAGCAGTACTTC; CDR3: CASRPSGRASYEQYF
D: -; V: TRBV6-2/TRBV6-3; size: -; J: TRBJ2-7; DNA: TGTGCCAGCGCCACCGGGACGGCTTACGAGCAGTACTTC; CDR3: CASATGTAYEQYF
D: TRBD1; V: TRBV12-3/TRBV12-4; size: many; J: TRBJ2-7; DNA: TGTGCCAGCAGTCTGGGACAGGGTAAACCCTACGAGCAGTACTTC; CDR3: CASSLGQGKPYEQYF
D: -; V: TRBV9; size: -; J: TRBJ2-7; DNA: TGTGCCAGCAGCTCAACCCTACAGGGAGCGCGGAGCGAGCAGTACTTC; CDR3: CASSSTLQGARSEQYF
D: TRBD1; V: TRBV6-2/TRBV6-3; size: -; J: TRBJ2-1; DNA: TGTGCCAGCAGATTCGCCGGGACAGGGTGGAATGAGCAGTTCTTC; CDR3: CASRFAGTGWNEQFF
D: -; V: TRBV30; size: -; J: TRBJ2-2; DNA: TGTGCCTGGAAGAGGCAGAGAGCAACCGGGGAGCTGTTTTTT; CDR3: CAWKRQRATGELFF
D: TRBD1; V: TRBV15; size: -; J: TRBJ1-5; DNA: TGTGCCACCAGCAGGGACAGGGGCACTCAGCCCCAGCATTTT; CDR3: CATSRDRGTQPQHF
D: -; V: TRBV7-3; size: many; J: TRBJ1-1; DNA: TGTGCCAGCAGCCCTAAAAGGACAGCCATCATGAACACTGAAGCTTTCTTT; CDR3: CASSPKRTAIMNTEAFF
D: TRBD1; V: TRBV20-1; size: -; J: TRBJ2-7; DNA: TGCAGTGCTAGACCTGGGACAGCCGCCTACGAGCAGTACTTC; CDR3: CSARPGTAAYEQYF
D: TRBD2; V: TRBV20-1; size: -; J: TRBJ2-3; DNA: TGCAGTGCTAGAGCAACTAGCGGGAGACCTGATACGCAGTATTTT; CDR3: CSARATSGRPDTQYF
D: -; V: TRBV28; size: many; J: TRBJ1-5; DNA: TGTGCCAGCAGTTTATCACCATCTGGGAAGCAGCCCCAGCATTTT; CDR3: CASSLSPSGKQPQHF
D: -; V: TRBV2; size: many; J: TRBJ1-4; DNA: TGTGCCAGCAGTGATCCCTGGACTAATGAAAAACTGTTTTTT; CDR3: CASSDPWTNEKLFF
D: TRBD2; V: TRBV5-6; size: -; J: TRBJ2-3; DNA: TGTGCCAGCAGCTGGGGGGGACTAGCGGGAGGGCCCAGAGATACGCAGTATTTT; CDR3: CASSWGGLAGGPRDTQYF
D: TRBD2; V: TRBV28; size: many; J: TRBJ2-5; DNA: TGTGCCAGCAGTTGGGGACTAGCGGGAGATCAAGAGACCCAGTACTTC; CDR3: CASSWGLAGDQETQYF
D: -; V: TRBV7-2; size: many; J: TRBJ1-6; DNA: TGTGCCAGCAGCCTCGCGGGGGTCCGGGGTTCACCCCTCCACTTT; CDR3: CASSLAGVRGSPLHF
D: -; V: TRBV28; size: -; J: TRBJ2-1; DNA: TGTGCCAGCAGTTTTGGTGGCGATGAGCAGTTCTTC; CDR3: CASSFGGDEQFF
D: TRBD1; V: TRBV29-1; size: many; J: TRBJ1-1; DNA: TGCAGCGTTTATGGCCCAGGGGGAGGAAGAAAGAACACTGAAGCTTTCTTT; CDR3: CSVYGPGGGRKNTEAFF
D: -; V: TRBV12-5; size: -; J: TRBJ1-1; DNA: TGTGCTAGTGGTTTGGGGCATGAAGCTTTCTTT; CDR3: CASGLGHEAFF
D: -; V: TRBV30; size: -; J: TRBJ2-1; DNA: TGTGCCTGGAGTTTGGGGAGACTAGTGAGGTTCCATGAGCAGTTCTTC; CDR3: CAWSLGRLVRFHEQFF
D: -; V: TRBV7-2; size: -; J: TRBJ2-1; DNA: TGTGCCAGCAGCTTATCCCCCAACTCCTACAATGAGCAGTTCTTC; CDR3: CASSLSPNSYNEQFF
D: -; V: TRBV5-1; size: many; J: TRBJ2-1; DNA: TGCGCCAGCAGCCCTAAAAGCCTAGCGACGGGCAATGAGCAGTTCTTC; CDR3: CASSPKSLATGNEQFF
D: -; V: TRBV7-2; size: many; J: TRBJ2-7; DNA: TGTGCCAGCAGCTTAGATAGCCACGAGCAGTACTTC; CDR3: CASSLDSHEQYF
D: TRBD2; V: TRBV15; size: -; J: TRBJ2-1; DNA: TGTGCCACCAGCAGAGGAAGGCGGGGGGCCAACAATGAGCAGTTCTTC; CDR3: CATSRGRRGANNEQFF
D: -; V: TRBV20-1; size: few; J: TRBJ2-5; DNA: TGCAGTGCTACTTTAGAGACCCAGTACTTC; CDR3: CSATLETQYF
D: TRBD1; V: TRBV9; size: few; J: TRBJ2-1; DNA: TGTGCCAGCAGCGTAGATCGGGACAGGTCCTACAATGAGCAGTTCTTC; CDR3: CASSVDRDRSYNEQFF
D: TRBD1; V: TRBV5-1; size: -; J: TRBJ2-1; DNA: TGCGCCAGCAGCGGGACCACAGGGGGCGGTTCCTACAATGAGCAGTTCTTC; CDR3: CASSGTTGGGSYNEQFF
D: -; V: TRBV30; size: -; J: TRBJ1-6; DNA: TGTGCCTGGAGTCACCCCGAAAGGGGCAGATCACCCCTCCACTTT; CDR3: CAWSHPERGRSPLHF
D: -; V: TRBV4-1; size: -; J: TRBJ2-5; DNA: TGCGCCAGCAGCCAAGAGCTCAGTGCAAAGACCCAGTACTTC; CDR3: CASSQELSAKTQYF
D: TRBD1; V: TRBV18; size: many; J: TRBJ2-7; DNA: TGTGCCAGCTCACCGGACAGGGGAAACGAGCAGTACTTC; CDR3: CASSPDRGNEQYF
D: -; V: TRBV7-9; size: few; J: TRBJ2-1; DNA: TGTGCCAGCAGCTTAAGGGGGGACAATGAGCAGTTCTTC; CDR3: CASSLRGDNEQFF
D: -; V: TRBV12-3/TRBV12-4; size: medium-sized; J: TRBJ1-1; DNA: TGTGCCAGCACAGGGGTTCGAATGAACACTGAAGCTTTCTTT; CDR3: CASTGVRMNTEAFF
D: TRBD2; V: TRBV2; size: few; J: TRBJ2-7; DNA: TGTGCCAGCAGTGAAAGCGGGACCGACTACGAGCAGTACTTC; CDR3: CASSESGTDYEQYF
D: -; V: TRBV10-3; size: -; J: TRBJ1-1; DNA: TGTGCCATCAGACCCGACAGGAGGACTGAAGCTTTCTTT; CDR3: CAIRPDRRTEAFF
D: -; V: TRBV6-5; size: -; J: TRBJ2-7; DNA: TGTGCCAGCAGTTGTGGGGCTAGCGAAACCTACGAGCAGTACTTC; CDR3: CASSCGASETYEQYF
D: -; V: TRBV10-3; size: many; J: TRBJ2-5; DNA: TGTGCCATCAGTGAGAAAGGGGTGGGGGAGACCCAGTACTTC; CDR3: CAISEKGVGETQYF
D: -; V: TRBV7-9; size: -; J: TRBJ1-6; DNA: TGTGCCAGCATTGGGGGAGGGTTTCTTTCACCCCTCCACTTT; CDR3: CASIGGGFLSPLHF
D: TRBD2; V: TRBV12-3/TRBV12-4; size: many; J: TRBJ2-1; DNA: TGTGCCAGCATTCCCAGCGGGAGTTTTCATGAGCAGTTCTTC; CDR3: CASIPSGSFHEQFF
D: -; V: TRBV20-1; size: -; J: TRBJ2-7; DNA: TGCAGTGCTAGTTCGGACTACGAGCAGTACTTC; CDR3: CSASSDYEQYF
D: -; V: TRBV30; size: many; J: TRBJ1-2; DNA: TGTGCCTGGAAAGAACAGGCCGAACCCGGCTACACCTTC; CDR3: CAWKEQAEPGYTF
D: -; V: TRBV13; size: -; J: TRBJ1-3; DNA: TGTGCCAGCAGTCCTCGGGGGGCGCAAGGAAACACCATATATTTT; CDR3: CASSPRGAQGNTIYF
D: -; V: TRBV30; size: few; J: TRBJ1-6; DNA: TGTGCCTGGAGTAGAGCCACCCAGTCCCTCCACTTT; CDR3: CAWSRATQSLHF
D: TRBD2; V: TRBV7-2; size: many; J: TRBJ2-7; DNA: TGTGCCAGCAGCTCCGGGACTAGCGGGAGGGCCCTAATTACCGAGCAGTACTTC; CDR3: CASSSGTSGRALITEQYF
D: -; V: TRBV28; size: few; J: TRBJ1-1; DNA: TGTGCCAGCAGACTACCACAGGGAACCGGGGACACTGAAGCTTTCTTT; CDR3: CASRLPQGTGDTEAFF
D: TRBD2; V: TRBV19; size: -; J: TRBJ2-2; DNA: TGTGCCAGTAGTCCCGGGAGGGCCTCGGGAGGCGGGGAGCTGTTTTTT; CDR3: CASSPGRASGGGELFF
D: -; V: TRBV2; size: -; J: TRBJ2-7; DNA: TGTGCCAGCATCAGGACAGCAATTTACGAGCAGTACTTC; CDR3: CASIRTAIYEQYF